The present TCR beta chain was sequenced within a study of beta chain features in type 1 diabetes. Study-level findings and limits: For Type 1 diabetes patients, all four CD4+ subsets carried TCRB CDR3s that were moderately but significantly shorter.

This CDR3 is 16 amino acids long. Trimming at V came to 4 bases and at J to 2 bases, leaving 8 bases not matched to a gene. Germline values: CDR1 SGHKS, CDR2 YYEKEE (reference sequence). Stem cell-like memory, regulatory, central memory and naive CD4+ cells were sorted via CD45RO/CCR7/CD25/CD127/CD95/CD27. In regard to this clone: Its matching antigen is unknown.

As every portion of the isolated RNA was reverse transcribed, the sequencing read expressed TCRB transcripts. It was found that naive, central memory and regulatory T cell samples averaged around 3.8 million reads. Clones were read by immunoSEQ multiplex PCR, and TCRdb kept only the in-frame ones, dropping some. Found here are 200,000 to 250,000 clones, 13% to 15% of them singletons; the top ten hold about 0.026%. Sequencing was performed on naive CD4+ T cells from blood. The genes are TRBV5-5 and TRBJ2-3, with 9 nucleotides matching TRBD1. This sequence originates from a woman aged 40-49 years in good health. The CDR3 spells CASSEQGAPLTDTQYF. The CDR3 nucleotides are TGTGCCAGCAGCGAACAGGGGGCCCCTCTCACAGATACGCAGTATTTT.